Described below is a single TCR beta chain sequence and its context. The antigen is undetermined. Here immunoSEQ multiplex PCR was the method, and the copy in TCRdb shows in-frame clones only, minus some. The table records 25,000 to 35,000 clones, more than 80% of them present only once. The time point: cycle 4 day 1 (C4D1), after five to seven weeks of nivolumab. Patients all relapsed after autologous stem cell transplantation, and there was variation in brentuximab vedotin exposure. By magnetic negative selection, CD4+ T cells were purified from thawed PBMCs. When best responses were assessed, they were complete response, partial response or progressive disease. This specimen comes from a study of PD-1 blockade in classical Hodgkin lymphoma. Study-wide background: Intravenous nivolumab at 3 mg/kg was given to patients every 2 weeks. Broader study findings: Patients who responded completely had about the same baseline diversity as newly diagnosed patients. The authors excluded patients who started nivolumab under 1 year after ASCT.

Germline CDR1 reads SGDLS; CDR2 reads YYNGEE. Trimming stripped 0 bases from V and 2 bases from J, with 15 bases between. The CDR3 runs to 17 residues. This receptor was taken from a human donor with classical Hodgkin lymphoma. The V call is TRBV9, the J call TRBJ2-1, with D perhaps TRBD1 or TRBD2 (6 bases each). Material: CD4+ T cells from blood, obtained before the fourth cycle of nivolumab. The CDR3 sequence is CASSVELEGVPYNEQFF. CDR3 DNA sequence: TGTGCCAGCAGCGTAGAGCTGGAGGGGGTCCCCTACAATGAGCAGTTCTTC.